This T cell receptor (beta chain) was obtained from a study of shared clonotypes between healthy human individuals. V gave up 3 bases and J gave up 0 bases, with 5 bases separating them. CDR3 length equals 13 residues. Germline CDR1 reads SGHNT; CDR2 reads YENEEA. Everyone who donated was a Caucasian adult who lived in Nashville, Tennessee. On this clone: Other DNA sequences of this sample code for an identical CDR3.

The table came from immunoSEQ multiplex PCR; TCRdb's copy has only in-frame clones and leaves some out. The sample gives over 850,000 clones, 75% to 80% of which show up once; approximately 0.52% is in the top ten. The source is a man aged 18 to 35 in good health. Some clones in this sample may be carry-over from other donors' samples. The rearrangement links TRBV11-3 to TRBJ1-1; D is ambiguous. Input material: memory CD4+ T cells from PBMCs. Subset defined: CD45RA-negative fraction. The CDR3 sequence is CASSLGLNTEAFF. The CDR3 DNA reads TGTGCCAGCAGCTTGGGTCTGAACACTGAAGCTTTCTTT.